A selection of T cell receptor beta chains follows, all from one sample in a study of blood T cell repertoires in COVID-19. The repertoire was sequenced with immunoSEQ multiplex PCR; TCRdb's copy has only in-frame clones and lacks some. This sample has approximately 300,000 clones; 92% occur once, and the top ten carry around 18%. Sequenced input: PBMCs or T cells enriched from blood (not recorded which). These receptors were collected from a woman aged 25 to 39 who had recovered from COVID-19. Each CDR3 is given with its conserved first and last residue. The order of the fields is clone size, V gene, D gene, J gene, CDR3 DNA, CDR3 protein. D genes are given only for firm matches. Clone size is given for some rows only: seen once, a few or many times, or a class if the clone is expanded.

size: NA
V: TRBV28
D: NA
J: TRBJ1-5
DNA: TGTGCCAGCAGCCCAAATCAGCCCCAGCATTTT
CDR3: CASSPNQPQHF

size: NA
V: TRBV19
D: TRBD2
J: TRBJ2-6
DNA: TGTGCCAGTAATGACGGCGGGAGATCTGGGGCCAACGTCCTGACTTTC
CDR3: CASNDGGRSGANVLTF

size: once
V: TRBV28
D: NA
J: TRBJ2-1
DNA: TGTGCCAGCAGTTTTGGACAATACAATGAGCAGTTCTTC
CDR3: CASSFGQYNEQFF

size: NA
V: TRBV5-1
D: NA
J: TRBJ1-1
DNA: TGCGCCAGCAGCTTGGCCGAGGAGTCTGAAGCTTTCTTT
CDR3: CASSLAEESEAFF

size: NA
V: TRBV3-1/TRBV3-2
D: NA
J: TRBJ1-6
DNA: TGTGCCAGCAGCCAAGATCCCCAAGGGGATTCACCCCTCCACTTT
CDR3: CASSQDPQGDSPLHF

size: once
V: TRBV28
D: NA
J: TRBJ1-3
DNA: TGTGCCAGCAGTGACATCCCAGGTGGCTCTGGAAACACCATATATTTT
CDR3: CASSDIPGGSGNTIYF

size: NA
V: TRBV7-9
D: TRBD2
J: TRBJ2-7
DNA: TGTGCCAGCAGCTCAGCGGGGGACAATGCTTACGAGCAGTACTTC
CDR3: CASSSAGDNAYEQYF

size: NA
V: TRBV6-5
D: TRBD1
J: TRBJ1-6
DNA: TGTGCCAGCAGTTACTCCAGGGGGCGAAGTTCACCCCTCCACTTT
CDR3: CASSYSRGRSSPLHF

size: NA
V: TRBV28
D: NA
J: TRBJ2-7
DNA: TGTGCCAGCAGCCTACTAGCTACGAGAATGGGGGAGCAGTACTTC
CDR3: CASSLLATRMGEQYF

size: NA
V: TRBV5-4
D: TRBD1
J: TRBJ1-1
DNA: TGTGCCAGCAACCCGGGACAGGGCACTGAAGCTTTCTTT
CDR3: CASNPGQGTEAFF

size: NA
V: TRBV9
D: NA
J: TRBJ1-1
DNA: TGTGCCAGCAGCGTAGAGGGGTTAAACACTGAAGCTTTCTTT
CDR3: CASSVEGLNTEAFF

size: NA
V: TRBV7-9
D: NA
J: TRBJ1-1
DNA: TGTGCCAGCAGCTTATCGGGGGTGAACACTGAAGCTTTCTTT
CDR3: CASSLSGVNTEAFF

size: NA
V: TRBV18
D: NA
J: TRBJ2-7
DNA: TGTGCCAGCTCACCTTTAACAGGGGACTCTTCTTACGAGCAGTACTTC
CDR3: CASSPLTGDSSYEQYF

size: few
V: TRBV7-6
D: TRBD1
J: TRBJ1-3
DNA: TGTGCCAGCAGGCAGAGCTGGACAGGGCCCCAGCTTACTGGAAACACCATATATTTT
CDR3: CASRQSWTGPQLTGNTIYF

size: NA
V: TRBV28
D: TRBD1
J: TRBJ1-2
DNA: TGTGCCAGTGGGACAGACTATGGCTACACCTTC
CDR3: CASGTDYGYTF

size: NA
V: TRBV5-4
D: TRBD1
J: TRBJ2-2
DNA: TGTGCCAGCAGCTGGAGGGCAGGGGGCGGCACCGGGGAGCTGTTTTTT
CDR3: CASSWRAGGGTGELFF

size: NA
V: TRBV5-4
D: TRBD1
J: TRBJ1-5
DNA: TGTGCCAGCAGCTTACAGGGGGAGGCGCCCCAGCATTTT
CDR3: CASSLQGEAPQHF

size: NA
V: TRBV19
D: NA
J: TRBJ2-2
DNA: TGTGCCAGTAGCGGGAGTATTGAATCCCCCCTAGATACCGGGGAGCTGTTTTTT
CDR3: CASSGSIESPLDTGELFF